A selection of T cell receptor beta chains follows, all from one sample in a study of tumor-infiltrating lymphocytes in primary liver carcinoma. TCRdb processed the multiplex PCR reads anew with MiXCR; each CDR3 protein has one entry. The table has more than 50,000 distinct CDR3 sequences, about 80% seen once. The sequencing input was liver tumor tissue from sampling region 2. These receptors were obtained from a man between 35 and 55 years old with primary liver carcinoma and hepatitis B virus infection. CDR3s include the opening cysteine and the closing phenylalanine or tryptophan. A D gene is named only where the DNA matches it firmly. The listing skips clone size in some rows; elsewhere it reads once, few, many or a size class.

J gene: TRBJ2-2; CDR3 length: 14; V gene: TRBV5-8; D gene: TRBD2; clone size: few; CDR3 DNA: TGTGCCAGCAGCTTGCGGGGGGGATCCGGAGAGCTGTTTTTT; CDR3 protein: CASSLRGGSGELFF
J gene: TRBJ1-2; CDR3 length: 12; V gene: TRBV28; D gene: -; clone size: many; CDR3 DNA: TGTGCCAGCGCGGATAGCAACTATGGCTACACCTTC; CDR3 protein: CASADSNYGYTF
J gene: TRBJ2-3; CDR3 length: 15; V gene: TRBV6-2/TRBV6-3; D gene: TRBD1; clone size: -; CDR3 DNA: TGTGCCAGCAGTTGGGGACAGTTGTGCACAGATACGCAATATTTT; CDR3 protein: CASSWGQLCTDTQYF
J gene: TRBJ2-7; CDR3 length: 14; V gene: TRBV6-5; D gene: -; clone size: -; CDR3 DNA: TGTGCCAGCAAGATGAGACAATGCTCCTACGAGCAATACTTC; CDR3 protein: CASKMRQCSYEQYF
J gene: TRBJ1-1; CDR3 length: 11; V gene: TRBV20-1; D gene: -; clone size: -; CDR3 DNA: TGCGGTGCTGGACAGAACACTGAAGCTTTCTTT; CDR3 protein: CGAGQNTEAFF
J gene: TRBJ2-7; CDR3 length: 12; V gene: TRBV7-2; D gene: -; clone size: -; CDR3 DNA: TGTGCCAGTAGCTTCACAGGGAACGATCAGTACTTC; CDR3 protein: CASSFTGNDQYF
J gene: TRBJ2-7; CDR3 length: 14; V gene: TRBV16; D gene: -; clone size: -; CDR3 DNA: TGTGCCAGCACCACGGGACAAGGTGTTTACGAGCAGTACTTC; CDR3 protein: CASTTGQGVYEQYF
J gene: TRBJ2-1; CDR3 length: 15; V gene: TRBV11-2; D gene: -; clone size: -; CDR3 DNA: TGTGCCACCGGGCAAGAACAGCCATCTTATAATGAGCAGTTCTTC; CDR3 protein: CATGQEQPSYNEQFF
J gene: TRBJ2-3; CDR3 length: 17; V gene: TRBV11-2; D gene: TRBD2; clone size: -; CDR3 DNA: TGTGACAACAGCTTAGAGAGCGGGAGGGGGCGTCATGATACGCAGTATTTT; CDR3 protein: CDNSLESGRGRHDTQYF
J gene: TRBJ2-5; CDR3 length: 14; V gene: TRBV4-1; D gene: -; clone size: medium-sized; CDR3 DNA: TGCGCCAGCAGCCAACTGGGACTGGCAGGGACCCAGTACTTC; CDR3 protein: CASSQLGLAGTQYF
J gene: TRBJ2-2; CDR3 length: 13; V gene: TRBV14; D gene: -; clone size: once; CDR3 DNA: TGTGTCAGCGCGACGACTGGGACCGGGGAGCTGCTTTTT; CDR3 protein: CVSATTGTGELLF
J gene: TRBJ1-4; CDR3 length: 14; V gene: TRBV6-1; D gene: -; clone size: -; CDR3 DNA: TGTGCCAGCAGTGGGGAAGGGGTGAATGAAAAACTGTGTTTT; CDR3 protein: CASSGEGVNEKLCF
J gene: TRBJ2-1; CDR3 length: 14; V gene: TRBV12-3/TRBV12-4; D gene: TRBD2; clone size: many; CDR3 DNA: TGTGCCAGCCGCGGACTAGCGGGTCCCAATGAGCAGTTCTTC; CDR3 protein: CASRGLAGPNEQFF
J gene: TRBJ2-7; CDR3 length: 13; V gene: TRBV28; D gene: -; clone size: -; CDR3 DNA: TGTGCCAGTAGTTTAAGGGATTCCCACGAGCAGTACTTC; CDR3 protein: CASSLRDSHEQYF
J gene: TRBJ2-1; CDR3 length: 13; V gene: TRBV12-3/TRBV12-4; D gene: -; clone size: -; CDR3 DNA: TGTGCCAGCAGGCCCCGAGGGTACAATGAGCAGTTCTTC; CDR3 protein: CASRPRGYNEQFF
J gene: TRBJ2-5; CDR3 length: 15; V gene: TRBV10-3; D gene: TRBD1; clone size: -; CDR3 DNA: TGTGCCATCAGTGAGCTGGACAGGGGGCGTCGGACCTACTACTTC; CDR3 protein: CAISELDRGRRTYYF
J gene: TRBJ2-7; CDR3 length: 15; V gene: TRBV6-2/TRBV6-3; D gene: -; clone size: -; CDR3 DNA: TGTGCCAGCAGCCTCCTTCGCCAGGACTCCTACAAGCATTACTTC; CDR3 protein: CASSLLRQDSYKHYF
J gene: TRBJ2-1; CDR3 length: 15; V gene: TRBV19; D gene: -; clone size: -; CDR3 DNA: TGTGTCAGTAGTCTAAGCGGGCTCTCCTACAATGAGCAGTTCTTC; CDR3 protein: CVSSLSGLSYNEQFF
J gene: TRBJ2-7; CDR3 length: 18; V gene: TRBV2; D gene: TRBD2; clone size: once; CDR3 DNA: TGTGCCAGCACGCGCCAAGGGACTAGCGTGAGGTCGGGTTACGAGCAGTACTTC; CDR3 protein: CASTRQGTSVRSGYEQYF
J gene: TRBJ1-4; CDR3 length: 16; V gene: TRBV7-9; D gene: -; clone size: -; CDR3 DNA: TGTGCGAACAGCCTTGGGGGGACTGCAACTAATGAAAAACTGTTTTTT; CDR3 protein: CANSLGGTATNEKLFF
J gene: TRBJ1-1; CDR3 length: 14; V gene: TRBV7-3; D gene: -; clone size: -; CDR3 DNA: TGTGCCAGCAGCCCAGGGCCGGGCCCCCTTGGAGCTTCCTTT; CDR3 protein: CASSPGPGPLGASF
J gene: TRBJ2-5; CDR3 length: 13; V gene: TRBV29-1; D gene: TRBD2; clone size: -; CDR3 DNA: TGCAGCGTTCGTGGGAGGGCCGTTGAGACCCACTACTTC; CDR3 protein: CSVRGRAVETHYF
J gene: TRBJ2-7; CDR3 length: 16; V gene: TRBV11-2; D gene: -; clone size: -; CDR3 DNA: TGTACCAGCAAATCCTCCCCCAGCGGAGGGCTTTATGAGCAGTACTTC; CDR3 protein: CTSKSSPSGGLYEQYF
J gene: TRBJ2-7; CDR3 length: 13; V gene: TRBV2; D gene: -; clone size: once; CDR3 DNA: TGTGCCAGCAGCACCCAAAGATTATACGAGCAGTACTTC; CDR3 protein: CASSTQRLYEQYF
J gene: TRBJ2-1; CDR3 length: 16; V gene: TRBV10-2; D gene: -; clone size: -; CDR3 DNA: TGCGCCAGCATCGAGCCTAGCCAGAAATCATACAGTGAGCAGTTCTTC; CDR3 protein: CASIEPSQKSYSEQFF
J gene: TRBJ2-2; CDR3 length: 15; V gene: TRBV5-5; D gene: -; clone size: -; CDR3 DNA: TGTGCCAGCAGCTTGTCAGGGGAACACATCGGGGAACTGTTTTTT; CDR3 protein: CASSLSGEHIGELFF
J gene: TRBJ2-3; CDR3 length: 15; V gene: TRBV4-1; D gene: TRBD2; clone size: -; CDR3 DNA: TGCGCCAGCAGCCCCACCGGAACTAGCGGGAGCACGCAGTATTTT; CDR3 protein: CASSPTGTSGSTQYF
J gene: TRBJ1-2; CDR3 length: 13; V gene: TRBV4-1; D gene: -; clone size: -; CDR3 DNA: TGTGCCAGCAGCGTGACAGCTAACCATGGCTACACCTTC; CDR3 protein: CASSVTANHGYTF
J gene: TRBJ2-1; CDR3 length: 14; V gene: TRBV5-6; D gene: -; clone size: medium-sized; CDR3 DNA: TGTGCCAGCAGATTCGGGGCGGTGGGCAATGAGCAGTTCTTC; CDR3 protein: CASRFGAVGNEQFF
J gene: TRBJ2-7; CDR3 length: 18; V gene: TRBV18; D gene: -; clone size: once; CDR3 DNA: TGTGCCGGCTCCCCCCAAATGATTCCGGGACCGAGAGACTACGAGCAGTACTTC; CDR3 protein: CAGSPQMIPGPRDYEQYF
J gene: TRBJ1-5; CDR3 length: 13; V gene: TRBV2; D gene: -; clone size: many; CDR3 DNA: TGTGCCAGCAGTCGCGGGCAGAATCAGCCCCAGCATTTT; CDR3 protein: CASSRGQNQPQHF